This TCR beta chain was retrieved from a study of shared clonotypes between healthy human individuals. Study-wide results and limits: Clonotype sharing among donors was expected to depend on sequencing depth. Relative to clonotypes present in all four donors, those not shared had lower generation probabilities.

TCRdb's copy holds only in-frame clones and misses some; the assay was immunoSEQ multiplex PCR. The sample shows 900,000 to 1,200,000 clones, around 82% of them seen only once. On this clone: As yet, its antigen is unknown.

Only Caucasian adults living in Nashville, Tennessee made up the donor group. The origin of this receptor is a young man in good health. Some clones in this sample may be carry-over from other donors' samples. Specimen: memory CD4+ T cells from PBMCs. Regarding subset: CD45RA-negative fraction.

This CDR3 reads CASRKWGGTGELFF. CDR3 DNA sequence: TGTGCCAGCAGGAAATGGGGGGGAACCGGGGAGCTGTTTTTT. V gene TRBV6-5 combines with J gene TRBJ2-2, with 7 bases that match TRBD2. Trimming took 6 bases from V and 5 from J; bases not matched to a gene: 6. CDR1 is MNHEY, CDR2 SVGAGI, per germline. This CDR3 comprises 14 residues.